This entry lists 9 T cell receptor beta chains sequenced from one sample in a study of graft-versus-host responses after intestinal transplantation. Produced via immunoSEQ multiplex PCR; TCRdb's table is partial and in-frame only. The table has around 84,000 clones, around 83% seen once; the top ten hold roughly 17%. These receptors lack a known antigen. The source material was unstimulated CD8+ T cells sorted from spleen or lymph node cells, sampled before intestinal transplant. The receptors were gathered from a human donor who received an intestinal transplant.

This chain connects TRBV27 to TRBJ2-3; TRBD1 agrees at 7 bases. The germline V gene encodes CDR1 MNHEY and CDR2 SMNVEV (reference sequence). This CDR3 has 16 residues. Trimming at V came to 4 bases and at J to 2 bases, leaving 9 bases not matched to a gene. Written as DNA, the CDR3 is TGTGCCAGCAGTTCTTACAACAGGGGCCTCACAGATACGCAGTATTTT. This sequence encodes CASSSYNRGLTDTQYF.

V is TRBV7-9 and J is TRBJ2-7; 9 bases fit TRBD2. Germline CDR1 is SEHNR and CDR2 is FQNEAQ (reference sequence). This CDR3 has 13 residues. V gave up 3 bases and J gave up 4 bases; unmatched junction bases: 1. The CDR3 bases are TGTGCCAGCAGCTTGACTAGCGGATACGAGCAGTACTTC. Protein: CASSLTSGYEQYF. Filled out from reference TRBV7-9 and TRBJ2-7, the complete variable domain reads DTGVSQNPRHKITKRGQNVTFRCDPISEHNRLYWYRQTLGQGPEFLTYFQNEAQLEKSRLLSDRFSAERPKGSFSTLEIQRTEQGDSAMYLCASSLTSGYEQYFGPGTRLTVT.

This chain links TRBV6-5 with TRBJ2-5; D not certain. CDR1 and CDR2 from the germline V gene are MNHEY and SVGAGI. V shed 3 bases and J shed 2 bases, with 7 bases lying between them. The CDR3 loop spans 13 amino acids. Here the CDR3 DNA reads TGTGCCAGCAGTTATGTTGCACAAGAGACCCAGTACTTC. This codes for CASSYVAQETQYF.

This clone came up once. Here the CDR3 DNA reads TGTGCCAGCAGTCTTAGTCGGGGAAGCAATCAGCCCCAGCATTTT. It translates to CASSLSRGSNQPQHF. The chain employs TRBV2 and TRBJ1-5; D is unclear. This CDR3 is 15 amino acids long. Trimming removed 5 bases at V and 1 base at J, with 12 bases between. Germline assignment: CDR1 SNHLY and CDR2 FYNNEI.

The gene calls are TRBV4-1 and TRBJ2-3; D remains ambiguous. CDR3 size: 16 residues. The germline V gene encodes CDR1 MGHRA and CDR2 YSYEKL. V gave up 1 base and J gave up 0 bases, with 11 bases separating them. This CDR3 is CASSQVLLGSTDTQYF. In nucleotides, the CDR3 is TGCGCCAGCAGCCAAGTGCTCCTTGGCAGCACAGATACGCAGTATTTT.

This clone appeared once. This chain connects TRBV5-5 to TRBJ2-5, with TRBD2 matching over 7 bases. The CDR3 loop spans 14 amino acids. Germline V gene sequence: CDR1 SGHKS, CDR2 YYEKEE (reference sequence). V lost 0 bases to trimming and J lost 1 base; unmatched junction nucleotides: 0. The chain's CDR3 is CASSLGGSQETQYF. CDR3 in DNA: TGTGCCAGCAGCTTGGGCGGGAGCCAAGAGACCCAGTACTTC.

The chain employs TRBV10-2 and TRBJ2-5; TRBD1 matches 12 bases. This CDR3 has 15 residues. Germline CDR1 and CDR2: WSHSY and SAAADI. V was clipped by 3 bases and J by 4 bases; unmatched bases: 3. The DNA for the CDR3 is TGCGCCAGCAGTGACGGGACAGGGGGCGCAGAGACCCAGTACTTC. Translating it yields CASSDGTGGAETQYF.

The rearrangement joins TRBV6-5 to TRBJ2-7; D may be TRBD1 (6 bases). Germline V gene data show CDR1 as MNHEY and CDR2 as SVGAGI. The V end lost 5 bases, the J end lost 2 bases, and 13 bases lay between the germline ends. The CDR3 is 14 residues long. The CDR3 loop reads CASSEGGNTYEQYF. DNA for the CDR3: TGTGCCAGCAGTGAAGGGGGAAACACCTACGAGCAGTACTTC.

The CDR3 sequence: CSVVPTEGVYNEQFF. DNA for the CDR3: TGCAGCGTTGTTCCAACGGAGGGGGTGTACAATGAGCAGTTCTTC. The rearrangement uses TRBV29-1 and TRBJ2-1; D might be TRBD1 or TRBD2, each matching 6 bases. Germline V gives CDR1 SQVTM, CDR2 ANQGSEA. This CDR3 has 15 residues. V lost 4 bases, J lost 4 bases, and 17 bases lay in between.